Listed below are T cell receptor beta chains from one sample, sequenced in a study of T-cell memory formation after mild COVID-19. Each CDR3 protein is one row after TCRdb ran MiXCR on the 5' RACE reads. The table has around 200,000 distinct CDR3 sequences, under 12% seen once. The specimen sequenced was PBMCs or a T cell subset sorted from them (not recorded which). Receptors were obtained from a man between 18 and 35 years old who had mild COVID-19 (a few samples of this study predate the infection). Cell type and time point are not known. Each CDR3 is given with its conserved first and last residue. A D gene is named only where the DNA matches it firmly. A row's size may be missing; if present it is once, few, many or a size class.

j_call: TRBJ2-3
clone_size: many
v_call: TRBV4-2
d_call: NA
cdr3_aa: CASSHYRHTDTQYF
cdr3_nt: TGTGCCAGCAGCCACTACAGGCACACAGATACGCAGTATTTT

j_call: TRBJ2-2
clone_size: few
v_call: TRBV12-3/TRBV12-4
d_call: TRBD2
cdr3_aa: CASKETWGGGNTGELFF
cdr3_nt: TGTGCCAGCAAGGAGACTTGGGGGGGAGGAAACACCGGGGAGCTGTTTTTT

j_call: TRBJ2-1
clone_size: many
v_call: TRBV5-1
d_call: TRBD2
cdr3_aa: CATTLTASGGANEQFF
cdr3_nt: TGCGCCACCACACTCACTGCTAGCGGGGGGGCCAATGAGCAGTTCTTC

j_call: TRBJ2-2
clone_size: NA
v_call: TRBV2
d_call: NA
cdr3_aa: CASSSLDYTGELFF
cdr3_nt: TGTGCCAGCAGTTCGCTCGATTACACCGGGGAGCTGTTTTTT

j_call: TRBJ2-2
clone_size: many
v_call: TRBV7-2
d_call: TRBD1
cdr3_aa: CASSRAGGGGELFF
cdr3_nt: TGTGCCAGCAGCCGGGCAGGGGGCGGCGGGGAGCTGTTTTTT

j_call: TRBJ1-1
clone_size: NA
v_call: TRBV5-1
d_call: NA
cdr3_aa: CASSLGQAPGQTEAFF
cdr3_nt: TGCGCCAGCAGCTTGGGACAGGCCCCAGGTCAAACTGAAGCTTTCTTT

j_call: TRBJ2-2
clone_size: NA
v_call: TRBV3-1
d_call: NA
cdr3_aa: CASSQSATGELFF
cdr3_nt: TGTGCCAGCAGCCAATCAGCGACCGGGGAGCTGTTTTTT

j_call: TRBJ2-1
clone_size: NA
v_call: TRBV19
d_call: NA
cdr3_aa: CASSFYQGTRYNEQFF
cdr3_nt: TGTGCCAGTAGTTTCTACCAGGGGACCCGCTACAATGAGCAGTTCTTC

j_call: TRBJ2-7
clone_size: few
v_call: TRBV6-1
d_call: TRBD2
cdr3_aa: CASSGLAGYEQYF
cdr3_nt: TGTGCCAGCAGTGGTCTAGCGGGCTACGAGCAGTACTTC

j_call: TRBJ2-6
clone_size: few
v_call: TRBV15
d_call: NA
cdr3_aa: CATSRGQRPGANVLTF
cdr3_nt: TGTGCCACCAGCAGAGGGCAGAGACCTGGGGCCAACGTCCTGACTTTC

j_call: TRBJ2-1
clone_size: NA
v_call: TRBV7-2
d_call: NA
cdr3_aa: CASSFTGTSSYNEQFF
cdr3_nt: TGTGCCAGCAGCTTTACGGGGACGAGCTCCTACAATGAGCAGTTCTTC

j_call: TRBJ2-3
clone_size: NA
v_call: TRBV24-1
d_call: TRBD2
cdr3_aa: CATSDLGLAGGLDTQYF
cdr3_nt: TGTGCCACCAGTGATTTGGGGCTAGCGGGGGGCCTAGATACGCAGTATTTT

j_call: TRBJ2-2
clone_size: few
v_call: TRBV6-6
d_call: NA
cdr3_aa: CASSSTGLTGELFF
cdr3_nt: TGTGCCAGCAGTTCCACCGGCCTTACCGGGGAGCTGTTTTTT

j_call: TRBJ2-1
clone_size: few
v_call: TRBV6-5
d_call: NA
cdr3_aa: CASSYSAVYNEQFF
cdr3_nt: TGTGCCAGCAGTTACTCGGCAGTCTACAATGAGCAGTTCTTC

j_call: TRBJ1-6
clone_size: NA
v_call: TRBV5-4
d_call: NA
cdr3_aa: CASSSEGSSYNSPLHF
cdr3_nt: TGTGCCAGCAGCTCTGAGGGGAGTTCCTATAATTCACCCCTCCACTTT

j_call: TRBJ2-2
clone_size: NA
v_call: TRBV3-1
d_call: NA
cdr3_aa: CASSQEGAQGTGELFF
cdr3_nt: TGTGCCAGCAGCCAAGAAGGTGCGCAAGGCACCGGGGAGCTGTTTTTT